The TCR beta chain described here comes from a study of post-analysis software for immune sequencing data. Built from TCR beta cDNA, the libraries had unique molecular identifiers in them. Via MiXCR, TCRdb re-called the PCR reads, giving one row per CDR3 protein. The sample holds about 800,000 distinct CDR3 sequences, roughly 27% seen once. Overall study findings and caveats: The study found TRBV5-6, TRBV5-1 and TRBV20-1 among several TRBV segments more frequent in patients than controls. There was significantly lower normalized Chao1 diversity in multiple sclerosis patients than in controls.

This clonotype was counted many times. Its antigen is as yet unknown. This CDR3 is built from 15 residues. V gave up 6 bases and J gave up 0 bases; unmatched junction bases: 7. CDR1 is ENHRY and CDR2 is SYGVKD in the germline V gene. The chain uses TRBV10-3 and TRBJ1-2; TRBD1 matches 7 bases. This clonotype was sampled from a girl aged 10 to 17 with multiple sclerosis. Sequencing input: blood. The CDR3 loop reads CAISADRVPNYGYTF. The CDR3 DNA follows: TGTGCCATCAGCGCAGACAGGGTCCCTAACTATGGCTACACCTTC.